Listed below are T cell receptor beta chains from one sample, sequenced in a study of blood T cell repertoires in COVID-19. Data came from immunoSEQ multiplex PCR; TCRdb stores just in-frame clones and leaves some out. The sample consists of 200,000 to 250,000 clones, roughly 80% of them appearing once. Material: PBMCs or T cells enriched from blood (not recorded which). These receptors were collected from a woman in her thirties or forties with acute COVID-19. Both conserved end residues are part of each CDR3. D genes are given only for firm matches. Size is stated for part of the rows, as once, few or many counts, or as a class when the clone is expanded.

clone_size	v_call	d_call	j_call	cdr3_aa	cdr3_nt
.	TRBV29-1	TRBD1	TRBJ1-2	CSVSDPHTGGGNYGYTF	TGCAGCGTTTCGGACCCCCACACAGGGGGAGGTAACTATGGCTACACCTTC
.	TRBV30	TRBD2	TRBJ2-3	CAWSVASGVAQYF	TGTGCCTGGAGTGTAGCTAGCGGCGTTGCGCAGTATTTT
few	TRBV28	.	TRBJ1-3	CASSSDRFSSGNTIYF	TGTGCCAGCAGTTCAGACAGGTTTAGCTCTGGAAACACCATATATTTT
.	TRBV5-1	.	TRBJ1-4	CASSPRDGGINEKLFF	TGCGCCAGCAGCCCTCGGGACGGAGGGATTAATGAAAAACTGTTTTTT
.	TRBV15	.	TRBJ2-4	CATSRDQVAKNIQYF	TGTGCCACCAGCAGAGATCAGGTAGCCAAAAACATTCAGTACTTC
.	TRBV24-1	.	TRBJ1-2	CATSDPYASNYGYTF	TGTGCCACCAGTGATCCCTACGCATCTAACTATGGCTACACCTTC
.	TRBV6-1	.	TRBJ1-5	CASSESEYSNQPQHF	TGTGCCAGCAGTGAATCAGAATATAGCAATCAGCCCCAGCATTTT
.	TRBV3-1/TRBV3-2	.	TRBJ1-2	CASSPDGGGNGYTF	TGTGCCAGCAGCCCGGATGGGGGGGGAAATGGCTACACCTTC
.	TRBV11-1	.	TRBJ2-2	CASSRVSGSGTGELFF	TGTGCCAGCAGCCGGGTGTCCGGGAGCGGCACCGGGGAGCTGTTTTTT
.	TRBV6-1	TRBD1	TRBJ1-2	CASSEVPRGNYGYTF	TGTGCCAGCAGTGAAGTGCCCAGGGGGAACTATGGCTACACCTTC
.	TRBV9	TRBD1	TRBJ2-1	CASSGRGTGDNEQFF	TGTGCCAGCAGCGGGAGAGGGACAGGGGACAATGAGCAGTTCTTC
.	TRBV29-1	.	TRBJ1-3	CSGASGNTIYF	TGCAGCGGCGCTTCTGGAAACACCATATATTTT
.	TRBV9	TRBD1	TRBJ1-3	CASSVQQGAYGNTIYF	TGTGCCAGCAGCGTACAGCAGGGGGCATATGGAAACACCATATATTTT
.	TRBV10-1	TRBD1	TRBJ2-3	CASSEAGTAYTQYF	TGCGCCAGCAGTGAAGCCGGGACAGCGTATACGCAGTATTTT
.	TRBV18	TRBD1	TRBJ1-2	CASSPPDRNYGYTF	TGTGCCAGCTCACCACCGGACAGGAACTATGGCTACACCTTC
.	TRBV2	TRBD1	TRBJ1-6	CASSLRDRGNSPLHF	TGTGCCAGCAGCCTCCGGGACAGGGGTAATTCACCCCTCCACTTT
.	TRBV5-1	.	TRBJ1-2	CASSFQTSSDGYTF	TGCGCCAGCAGCTTCCAGACCAGTAGCGATGGCTACACCTTC
.	TRBV12-3/TRBV12-4	.	TRBJ2-4	CASSFSWSGIQYF	TGTGCCAGCAGTTTTTCGTGGAGCGGCATTCAGTACTTC
.	TRBV9	TRBD1	TRBJ2-2	CASSRRSTGATGELFF	TGTGCCAGCAGCAGGCGATCGACAGGGGCCACCGGGGAGCTGTTTTTT
.	TRBV4-3	TRBD1	TRBJ1-5	CASSQGQGEQPQHF	TGCGCCAGCAGCCAGGGACAGGGCGAGCAGCCCCAGCATTTT
.	TRBV7-2	TRBD1	TRBJ1-2	CASSPGTGGYTF	TGTGCCAGCAGCCCCGGGACAGGGGGCTACACCTTC
.	TRBV2	.	TRBJ1-4	CASLREGKGEKLFF	TGTGCCAGCCTTAGAGAGGGAAAAGGGGAAAAACTGTTTTTT
.	TRBV9	.	TRBJ2-3	CASSGKREGGADTQYF	TGTGCCAGCAGCGGCAAGCGGGAAGGGGGGGCAGATACGCAGTATTTT
once	TRBV6-1	TRBD2	TRBJ2-1	CASSEAGTSSTGVF	TGTGCCAGCAGTGAAGCTGGGACTAGTTCCACGGGGGTCTTC
.	TRBV9	.	TRBJ1-4	CASSAKTALNEKLFF	TGTGCCAGCAGCGCAAAAACAGCCCTCAATGAAAAACTGTTTTTT
.	TRBV10-3	TRBD1	TRBJ2-1	CAIRSQGAQEQFF	TGTGCCATCAGGTCACAGGGGGCACAGGAGCAGTTCTTC
.	TRBV5-8	TRBD1	TRBJ1-2	CASSLTQGVNGGYTF	TGTGCCAGCAGCTTAACCCAGGGGGTTAACGGTGGCTACACCTTC
.	TRBV13	.	TRBJ1-1	CASSIWGGSAEAFF	TGTGCCAGCAGCATCTGGGGGGGATCCGCTGAAGCTTTCTTT
once	TRBV7-2	.	TRBJ2-2	CASESTGTGELFF	TGTGCCAGCGAGTCGACGGGCACCGGGGAGCTGTTTTTT
.	TRBV14	.	TRBJ2-1	CASRRTGNPGEQFF	TGTGCCAGCAGAAGGACTGGAAACCCCGGTGAGCAGTTCTTC